This entry concerns a single T cell receptor (beta chain). Its antigen is not identified. The source of the sample is a study of post-analysis software for immune sequencing data. Regarding the study as a whole: F measure showed strong co-clustering of same-batch samples. Patients carried 4 or 5 TRBV segments more frequently than controls did, and TRBV5-6, TRBV5-1 and TRBV20-1 were among them.

Deletions cut 0 bases from V and 1 base from J, with 13 bases between. Germline-derived CDR1 and CDR2 are DFQATT and SNEGSKA (reference sequence). The CDR3 contains 16 residues. Prepared TCR beta cDNA libraries contained unique molecular identifiers. The yield from about 1 to 10 million T cells was roughly 500,000 cDNA molecules in total. TCRdb processed the PCR reads anew with MiXCR; each CDR3 protein has one entry. The sample shows around 770,000 distinct CDR3 sequences, 35% to 55% of them seen only once. Sequenced: blood. This clonotype originated in a girl aged 5-17 years with multiple sclerosis. The J gene is TRBJ2-1, the V gene TRBV20-1; D gene unclear. The CDR3 reads CSARDRRVGSYNEQFF. Here the CDR3 DNA reads TGCAGTGCTAGAGATCGCCGAGTGGGGTCCTACAATGAGCAGTTCTTC.